A single sample is the source of the 19 T cell receptor beta chains below, sequenced in a study of blood T cell repertoires in COVID-19. Profiling relied on immunoSEQ multiplex PCR, and the TCRdb table lists in-frame clones only, not all of them. Among under 300,000 clones listed, under 95% were seen once. Input material: PBMCs or T cells enriched from blood (not recorded which). Source of these receptors: a woman under 30 who had recovered from COVID-19.

The chain combines TRBV19 with TRBJ1-2; 8 nucleotides agree with TRBD1. Trimming at V came to 5 bases and at J to 1 base, leaving 9 bases not matched to a gene. This CDR3 comprises 16 residues. Per the germline V gene, CDR1 is LNHDA and CDR2 is SQIVND (reference sequence). As DNA, the CDR3 is TGTGCCAGTAGTGCCTACCCGGGACAGGTTAACTATGGCTACACCTTC. It encodes CASSAYPGQVNYGYTF.

The gene calls are TRBV10-1 and TRBJ1-1, with 8 bases that match TRBD1. The CDR3 has 14 residues. CDR1 is WNHNN and CDR2 is SYGVQD in the germline V gene (reference sequence). J lost 5 bases, V lost 2 bases, and 4 bases had no gene match. The CDR3: CASSEGTGGTEAFF. The DNA for the CDR3 is TGCGCCAGCAGTGAGGGAACAGGGGGGACTGAAGCTTTCTTT.

The chain recombines TRBV7-9 with TRBJ1-1, with TRBD1 as a possible D gene (5 bases). In germline, CDR1 is SEHNR, CDR2 FQNEAQ (reference sequence). The CDR3 consists of 18 residues. V shed 0 bases and J shed 3 bases, with 20 bases lying between them. The CDR3 DNA reads TGTGCCAGCAGCTTAGCAGGGGCAAGGGGTAGACTGGACACTGAAGCTTTCTTT. This gives the protein CASSLAGARGRLDTEAFF.

The chain joins TRBV11-1 to TRBJ2-7; D possibly corresponds to TRBD2 (7 bases). V was pared by 7 bases and J by 3 bases, with 22 bases between. This CDR3 comprises 16 residues. Germline values: CDR1 SGHAT, CDR2 FQDESV (reference sequence). This chain's CDR3 is CASTLRGGSNLYEQYF. The CDR3 nucleotides are TGTGCCAGCACCCTTAGGGGGGGATCGAACCTCTACGAGCAGTACTTC.

The chain links TRBV28 to TRBJ2-4, with 12 bases that match TRBD2. CDR3 size: 21 residues. The germline CDR1 and CDR2 sequences are MDHEN and SYDVKM. Trimming removed 6 bases from V and 0 bases from J; junction bases left unmatched: 18. The CDR3 nucleotides are TGTGCCAGCAGCCCTTCCCCGACTAGCGGGAGCCGTCCCCTAGCCAAAAACATTCAGTACTTC. This translates into CASSPSPTSGSRPLAKNIQYF. Using reference TRBV28 and TRBJ2-4 for the parts outside the CDR3, the full variable domain is DVKVTQSSRYLVKRTGEKVFLECVQDMDHENMFWYRQDPGLGLRLIYFSYDVKMKEKGDIPEGYSVSREKKERFSLILESASTNQTSMYLCASSPSPTSGSRPLAKNIQYFGAGTRLSVL.

This chain uses TRBV29-1 with TRBJ1-2; TRBD1 aligns across 9 bases. The V gene's germline CDR1 is SQVTM and CDR2 ANQGSEA. The CDR3 runs 13 residues. V dropped 5 bases and J dropped 6; count of bases not matched to a gene: 7. The CDR3 DNA reads as TGCAGCGTTTCGCAGGACAGGGGCCATGGCTACACCTTC. It yields the protein CSVSQDRGHGYTF. The variable domain in full, with the rest retrieved from reference TRBV29-1 and TRBJ1-2, is SAVISQKPSRDICQRGTSLTIQCQVDSQVTMMFWYRQQPGQSLTLIATANQGSEATYESGFVIDKFPISRPNLTFSTLTVSNMSPEDSSIYLCSVSQDRGHGYTFGSGTRLTVV.

V gene TRBV9 combines with J gene TRBJ1-2; 8 nucleotides agree with TRBD1. V shed 6 bases and J 8 bases; nucleotides not matched to a gene: 12. Germline V gene lookup returns CDR1 SGDLS and CDR2 YYNGEE. This CDR3 comprises 14 residues. The CDR3 loop is CASTPRQGRFGYTF. Written as DNA, the CDR3 is TGTGCCAGCACCCCGAGACAGGGGCGATTCGGCTACACCTTC.

This chain connects TRBV19 to TRBJ2-7, with 9 nucleotides matching TRBD1. This CDR3 is built from 14 residues. V was pared by 4 bases and J by 0 bases, with 1 base of the junction left unmatched. Per germline, CDR1 LNHDA and CDR2 SQIVND (reference sequence). CDR3 nucleotide sequence: TGTGCCAGTAGTAGGGGACAGGGCTCCTACGAGCAGTACTTC. Translation gives CASSRGQGSYEQYF.

V gene TRBV7-2 combines with J gene TRBJ1-1, with TRBD1 matching over 7 bases. With 2 bases clipped from V and 6 bases from J, the junction kept 12 bases outside the gene matches. The CDR3 extends over 16 amino acids. CDR1 and CDR2 (germline): SGHTA, FQGNSA. The chain's CDR3 is CASSLKAGVGGSEAFF. The DNA for the CDR3 is TGTGCCAGCAGCTTAAAGGCTGGGGTAGGGGGCTCTGAAGCTTTCTTT.

The V gene is TRBV7-6, the J gene TRBJ2-1, with 8 positions matching TRBD2. The CDR3 totals 17 residues. Germline CDR1 SGHVS, CDR2 FNYEAQ. V gave up 2 bases and J gave up 0 bases; unmatched junction bases: 6. The CDR3 DNA sequence: TGTGCCAGCAGCTTAACGACGGGGGGGGTCTCCTACAATGAGCAGTTCTTC. As protein: CASSLTTGGVSYNEQFF.

The rearrangement links TRBV27 to TRBJ1-1; maybe TRBD1 (6 bases). The germline V and J ends were trimmed by 6 bases and 3 bases, with 14 bases remaining between them. The germline V gene encodes CDR1 MNHEY and CDR2 SMNVEV (reference sequence). The CDR3 extends over 14 amino acids. The CDR3: CASRPTGHHTEAFF. CDR3 nucleotide sequence: TGTGCCAGCAGGCCTACAGGGCACCACACTGAAGCTTTCTTT.

The chain recombines TRBV6-5 with TRBJ1-5; unclear D gene. The V end lost 3 bases, the J end lost 0 bases, and 12 bases lay between the germline ends. The germline V gene encodes CDR1 MNHEY and CDR2 SVGAGI. The CDR3 runs 16 residues. In DNA form, the CDR3 reads TGTGCCAGCAGTTATAACCGGGTCACTAGCAATCAGCCCCAGCATTTT. This codes for CASSYNRVTSNQPQHF.

The chain uses TRBV2 and TRBJ1-1; no clear D gene. The CDR3 covers 14 residues. The V end lost 3 bases, the J end lost 2 bases, and 10 bases lay between the germline ends. Germline V CDR1 and CDR2: SNHLY, FYNNEI. For the CDR3, the DNA is TGTGCCAGCAGTGAGGCAGGCTTAAACACTGAAGCTTTCTTT. Translated, it gives CASSEAGLNTEAFF.

The rearrangement links TRBV27 to TRBJ1-2, with 9 bases lining up with TRBD1. CDR1 and CDR2 (germline): MNHEY, SMNVEV (reference sequence). The CDR3 spans 14 residues. The CDR3 DNA reads TGTCACACTCCGGGACAGGGAGCTAACTATGGCTACACCTTC. Amino acids: CHTPGQGANYGYTF.

V usage is TRBV18 and J usage is TRBJ1-3; D call uncertain. V was pared by 3 bases and J by 0 bases, with 15 bases between. Germline V CDR1 and CDR2: KGHSH, LQKENI. The CDR3 contains 17 residues. The CDR3 spells CASSPPGRINSGNTIYF. CDR3 nucleotides: TGTGCCAGCTCACCCCCCGGGAGGATTAACTCTGGAAACACCATATATTTT.

The chain employs TRBV9 and TRBJ1-2; TRBD1 matches 7 bases. V dropped 5 bases and J dropped 4; count of bases not matched to a gene: 8. The germline CDR1 and CDR2 sequences are SGDLS and YYNGEE. The CDR3 contains 14 residues. CDR3: CASSLLRTGYGYTF. CDR3 in DNA: TGTGCCAGCAGTTTACTCCGGACAGGCTATGGCTACACCTTC.

V gene TRBV7-3 combines with J gene TRBJ2-1, with 10 bases that match TRBD2. The V gene end was trimmed by 2 bases and the J gene end by 5 bases; junction bases not matched to a gene: 3. This CDR3 has 15 residues. Germline CDR1 reads SGHTA; CDR2 reads FQGTGA. This chain's CDR3 is CASSLGLAGDNEQFF. DNA for the CDR3: TGTGCCAGCAGCTTAGGGCTAGCGGGGGACAATGAGCAGTTCTTC.

The chain employs TRBV6-6 and TRBJ2-2; tentatively, D is TRBD2 (5 bases). V was clipped by 2 bases and J by 7 bases, with 11 bases between them. The CDR3 sequence is 14 residues long. Germline V CDR1 and CDR2: MNHNY, SVGAGI (reference sequence). CDR3 residues: CASSYPAGDGELFF. In nucleotides, the CDR3 is TGTGCCAGCAGTTACCCGGCGGGCGACGGGGAGCTGTTTTTT.

This sequence joins TRBV9 and TRBJ2-2, with D perhaps matching TRBD2 (5 bases). Germline V gene data show CDR1 as SGDLS and CDR2 as YYNGEE. The germline V and J ends were trimmed by 4 bases and 4 bases, with 17 bases remaining between them. The CDR3 spans 16 residues. The CDR3 nucleotides are TGTGCCAGCAGCCTCACCCAAGGACTCGCCACCGGGGAGCTGTTTTTT. This codes for CASSLTQGLATGELFF.